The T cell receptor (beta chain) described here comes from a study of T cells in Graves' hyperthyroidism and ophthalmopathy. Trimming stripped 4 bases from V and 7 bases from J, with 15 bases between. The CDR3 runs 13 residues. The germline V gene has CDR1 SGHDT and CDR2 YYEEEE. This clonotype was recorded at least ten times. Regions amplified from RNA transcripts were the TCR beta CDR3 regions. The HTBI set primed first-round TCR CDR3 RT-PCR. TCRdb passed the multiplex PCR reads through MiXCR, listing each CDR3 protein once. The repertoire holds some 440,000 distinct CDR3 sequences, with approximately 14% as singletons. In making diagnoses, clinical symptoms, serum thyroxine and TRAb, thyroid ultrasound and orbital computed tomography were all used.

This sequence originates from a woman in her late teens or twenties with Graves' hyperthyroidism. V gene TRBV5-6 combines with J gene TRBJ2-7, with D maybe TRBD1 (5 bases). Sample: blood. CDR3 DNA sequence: TGTGCCAGCAGCCAGATAGGGGAAGGAGAGCAGTACTTC. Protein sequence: CASSQIGEGEQYF.